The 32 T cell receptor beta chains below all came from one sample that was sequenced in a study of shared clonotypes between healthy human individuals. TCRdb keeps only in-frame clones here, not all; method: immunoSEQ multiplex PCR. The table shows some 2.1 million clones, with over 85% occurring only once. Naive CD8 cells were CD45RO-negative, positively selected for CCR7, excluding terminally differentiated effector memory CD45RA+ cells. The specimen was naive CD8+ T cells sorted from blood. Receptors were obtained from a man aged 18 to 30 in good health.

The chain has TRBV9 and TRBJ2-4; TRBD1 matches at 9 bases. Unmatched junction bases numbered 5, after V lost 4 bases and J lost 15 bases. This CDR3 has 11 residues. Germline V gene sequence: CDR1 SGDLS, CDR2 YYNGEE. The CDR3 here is CASSPGTGLYF. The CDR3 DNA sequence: TGTGCCAGCAGCCCCGGGACAGGGCTGTACTTC.

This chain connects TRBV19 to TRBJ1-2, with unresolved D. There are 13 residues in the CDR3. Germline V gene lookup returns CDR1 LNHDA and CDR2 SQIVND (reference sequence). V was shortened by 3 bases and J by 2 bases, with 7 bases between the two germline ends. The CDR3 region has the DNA TGTGCCAGTAGTATCCCAGACAACTATGGCTACACCTTC. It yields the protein CASSIPDNYGYTF.

CDR3 sequence reads: CASSGPGLSYEQYF. CDR3 sequence (DNA): TGTGCCAGCAGCGGACCGGGACTCTCCTACGAGCAGTACTTC. This rearrangement joins TRBV9 to TRBJ2-7; the D gene is possibly TRBD2 (6 bases). Germline lookup yields CDR1 SGDLS and CDR2 YYNGEE. Between the trimmed V and J ends, which lost 3 bases and 0 bases, there was a span of 10 bases. This CDR3 contains 14 residues. Variable domain in full (rest from reference TRBV9 and TRBJ2-7): DSGVTQTPKHLITATGQRVTLRCSPRSGDLSVYWYQQSLDQGLQFLIQYYNGEERAKGNILERFSAQQFPDLHSELNLSSLELGDSALYFCASSGPGLSYEQYFGPGTRLTVT.

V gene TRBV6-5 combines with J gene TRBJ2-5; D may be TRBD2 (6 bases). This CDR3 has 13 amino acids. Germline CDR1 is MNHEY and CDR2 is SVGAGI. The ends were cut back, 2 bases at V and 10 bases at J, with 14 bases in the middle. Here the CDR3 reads CASSYSWGDVQYF. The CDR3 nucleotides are TGTGCCAGCAGTTACAGCTGGGGGGACGTCCAGTACTTC.

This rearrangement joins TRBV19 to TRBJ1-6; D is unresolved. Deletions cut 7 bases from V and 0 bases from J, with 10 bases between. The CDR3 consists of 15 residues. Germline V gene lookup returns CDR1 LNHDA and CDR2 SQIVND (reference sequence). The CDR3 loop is CASTRASSYNSPLHF. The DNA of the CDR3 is TGTGCCAGTACGCGGGCGAGCTCCTATAATTCACCCCTCCACTTT.

CDR3: CASSLRDRRPTGELFF. DNA of the CDR3: TGTGCCAGCAGCTTACGGGACAGGAGGCCCACCGGGGAGCTGTTTTTT. The rearrangement links TRBV5-6 to TRBJ2-2; 8 bases are a match to TRBD1. The CDR3 is made up of 16 amino acids. Germline CDR1 and CDR2: SGHDT and YYEEEE. V was pared by 2 bases and J by 4 bases, with 7 bases of the junction left unmatched.

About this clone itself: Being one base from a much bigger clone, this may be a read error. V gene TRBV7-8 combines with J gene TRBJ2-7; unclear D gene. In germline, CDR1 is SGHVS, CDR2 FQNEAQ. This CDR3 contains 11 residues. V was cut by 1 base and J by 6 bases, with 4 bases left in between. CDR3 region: CASSLDSEQYF. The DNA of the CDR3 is TGTGCCAGCAGCTTAGACTCCGAGCAGTACTTC.

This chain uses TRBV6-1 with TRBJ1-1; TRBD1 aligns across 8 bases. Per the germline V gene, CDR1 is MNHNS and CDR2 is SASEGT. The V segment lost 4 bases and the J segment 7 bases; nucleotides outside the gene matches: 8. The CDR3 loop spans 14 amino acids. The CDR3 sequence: CASSASGGLGEAFF. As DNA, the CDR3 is TGTGCCAGCAGTGCTTCAGGGGGCTTGGGTGAAGCTTTCTTT.

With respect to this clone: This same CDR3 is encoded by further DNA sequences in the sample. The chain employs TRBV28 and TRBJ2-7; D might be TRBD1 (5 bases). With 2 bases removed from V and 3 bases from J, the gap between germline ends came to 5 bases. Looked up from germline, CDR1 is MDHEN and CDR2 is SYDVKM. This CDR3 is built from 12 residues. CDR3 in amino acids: CASSLDSYEQYF. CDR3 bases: TGTGCCAGCAGTTTAGACAGCTACGAGCAGTACTTC.

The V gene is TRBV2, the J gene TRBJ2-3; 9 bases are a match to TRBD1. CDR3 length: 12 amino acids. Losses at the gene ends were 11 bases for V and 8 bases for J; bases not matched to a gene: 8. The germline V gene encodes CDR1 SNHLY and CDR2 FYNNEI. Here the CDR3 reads CARGTGKGTQYF. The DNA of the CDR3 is TGTGCCCGCGGGACAGGGAAAGGTACGCAGTATTTT.

Here the CDR3 DNA reads TGCAGCGTCCTACGGACAGGGGACGCAGATACGCAGTATTTT. The encoded protein is CSVLRTGDADTQYF. The V and J genes are TRBV29-1 and TRBJ2-3; 9 bases map to TRBD1. The CDR3 is 14 residues long. The V gene's germline CDR1 is SQVTM and CDR2 ANQGSEA. With V trimmed by 6 bases and J by 4 bases, 8 bases remained unmatched.

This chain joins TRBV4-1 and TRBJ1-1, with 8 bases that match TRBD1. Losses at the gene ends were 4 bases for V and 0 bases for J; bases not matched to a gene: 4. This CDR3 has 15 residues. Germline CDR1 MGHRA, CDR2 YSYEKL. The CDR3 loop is CASSLKQGVNTEAFF. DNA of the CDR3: TGCGCCAGCAGCCTTAAACAGGGGGTGAACACTGAAGCTTTCTTT.

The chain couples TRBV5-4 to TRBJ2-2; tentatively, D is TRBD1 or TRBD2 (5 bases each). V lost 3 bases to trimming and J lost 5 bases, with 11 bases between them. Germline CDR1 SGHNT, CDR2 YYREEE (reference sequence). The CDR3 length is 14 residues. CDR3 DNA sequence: TGTGCCAGCAGCTCACCTGAGGGGACCGGGGAGCTGTTTTTT. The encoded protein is CASSSPEGTGELFF. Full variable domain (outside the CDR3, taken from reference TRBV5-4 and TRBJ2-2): ETGVTQSPTHLIKTRGQQVTLRCSSQSGHNTVSWYQQALGQGPQFIFQYYREEENGRGNFPPRFSGLQFPNYSSELNVNALELDDSALYLCASSSPEGTGELFFGEGSRLTVL.

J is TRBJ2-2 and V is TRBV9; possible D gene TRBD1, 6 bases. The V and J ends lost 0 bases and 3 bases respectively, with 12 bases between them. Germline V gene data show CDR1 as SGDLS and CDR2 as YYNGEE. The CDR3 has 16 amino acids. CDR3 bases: TGTGCCAGCAGCGTAGCTACAAAGGGGGACACCGGGGAGCTGTTTTTT. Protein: CASSVATKGDTGELFF. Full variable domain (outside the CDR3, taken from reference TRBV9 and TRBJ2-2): DSGVTQTPKHLITATGQRVTLRCSPRSGDLSVYWYQQSLDQGLQFLIQYYNGEERAKGNILERFSAQQFPDLHSELNLSSLELGDSALYFCASSVATKGDTGELFFGEGSRLTVL.

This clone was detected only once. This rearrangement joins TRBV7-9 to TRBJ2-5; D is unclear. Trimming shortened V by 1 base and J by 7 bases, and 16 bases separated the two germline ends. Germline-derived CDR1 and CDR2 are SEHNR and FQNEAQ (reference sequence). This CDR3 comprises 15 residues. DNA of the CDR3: TGTGCCAGCAGCTTAGACGTTCAGGTCGTGAGGACCCAGTACTTC. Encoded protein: CASSLDVQVVRTQYF.

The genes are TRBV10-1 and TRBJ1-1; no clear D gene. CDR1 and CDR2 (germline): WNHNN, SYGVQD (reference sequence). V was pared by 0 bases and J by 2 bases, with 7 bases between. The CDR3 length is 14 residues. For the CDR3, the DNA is TGCGCCAGCAGTGAGTCCAGCCGAAACACTGAAGCTTTCTTT. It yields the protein CASSESSRNTEAFF.

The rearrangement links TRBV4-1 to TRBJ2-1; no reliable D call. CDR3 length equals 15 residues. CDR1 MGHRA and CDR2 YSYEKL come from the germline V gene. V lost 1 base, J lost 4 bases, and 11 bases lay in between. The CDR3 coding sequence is TGCGCCAGCAGCCAAGTATTCGACGGATACAATGAGCAGTTCTTC. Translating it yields CASSQVFDGYNEQFF.

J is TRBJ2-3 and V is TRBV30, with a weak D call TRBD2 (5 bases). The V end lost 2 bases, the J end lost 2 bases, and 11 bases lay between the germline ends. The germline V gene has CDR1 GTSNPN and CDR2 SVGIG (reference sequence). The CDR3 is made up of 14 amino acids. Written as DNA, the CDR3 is TGTGCCTGGAGTCACGGGGAGCCCACAGATACGCAGTATTTT. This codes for CAWSHGEPTDTQYF. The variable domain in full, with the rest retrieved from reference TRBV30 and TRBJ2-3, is SQTIHQWPATLVQPVGSPLSLECTVEGTSNPNLYWYRQAAGRGLQLLFYSVGIGQISSEVPQNLSASRPQDRQFILSSKKLLLSDSGFYLCAWSHGEPTDTQYFGPGTRLTVL.

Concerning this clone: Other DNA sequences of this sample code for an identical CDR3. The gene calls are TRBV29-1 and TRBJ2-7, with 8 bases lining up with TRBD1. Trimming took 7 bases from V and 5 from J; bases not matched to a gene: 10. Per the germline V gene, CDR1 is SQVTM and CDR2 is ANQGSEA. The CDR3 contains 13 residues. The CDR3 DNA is TGCAGCGGGATAGGACAGGGTCTAAACGAGCAGTACTTC. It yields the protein CSGIGQGLNEQYF.

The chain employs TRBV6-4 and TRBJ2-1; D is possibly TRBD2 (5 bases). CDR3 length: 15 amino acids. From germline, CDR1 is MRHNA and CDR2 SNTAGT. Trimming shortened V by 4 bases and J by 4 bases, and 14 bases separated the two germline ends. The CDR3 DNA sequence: TGTGCCAGCAGTGTAGGGAGCGGACCTTACAATGAGCAGTTCTTC. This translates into CASSVGSGPYNEQFF.

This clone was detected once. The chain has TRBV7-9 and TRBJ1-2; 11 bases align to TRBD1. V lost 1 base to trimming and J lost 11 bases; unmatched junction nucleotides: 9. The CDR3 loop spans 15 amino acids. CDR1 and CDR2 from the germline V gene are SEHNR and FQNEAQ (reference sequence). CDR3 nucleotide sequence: TGTGCCAGCAGCTTAGATGGGACAGGGGGAATCATGTACACCTTC. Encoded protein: CASSLDGTGGIMYTF.

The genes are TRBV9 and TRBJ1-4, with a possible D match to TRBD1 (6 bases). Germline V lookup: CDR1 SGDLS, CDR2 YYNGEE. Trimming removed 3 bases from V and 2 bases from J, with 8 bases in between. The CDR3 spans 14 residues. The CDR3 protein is CASSATGTNEKLFF. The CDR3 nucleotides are TGTGCCAGCAGCGCCACAGGGACTAATGAAAAACTGTTTTTT.

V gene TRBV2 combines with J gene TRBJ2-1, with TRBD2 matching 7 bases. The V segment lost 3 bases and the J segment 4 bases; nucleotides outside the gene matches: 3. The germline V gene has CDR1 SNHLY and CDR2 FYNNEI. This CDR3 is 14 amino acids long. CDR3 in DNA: TGTGCCAGCAGTGACCTAGCGGTTTACAATGAGCAGTTCTTC. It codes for CASSDLAVYNEQFF.

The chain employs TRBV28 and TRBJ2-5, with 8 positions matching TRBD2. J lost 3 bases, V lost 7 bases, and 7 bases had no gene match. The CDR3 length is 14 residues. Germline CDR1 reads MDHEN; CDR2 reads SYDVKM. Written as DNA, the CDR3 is TGTGCCAGCACCTTACGAGCGGGGGAAGAGACCCAGTACTTC. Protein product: CASTLRAGEETQYF.

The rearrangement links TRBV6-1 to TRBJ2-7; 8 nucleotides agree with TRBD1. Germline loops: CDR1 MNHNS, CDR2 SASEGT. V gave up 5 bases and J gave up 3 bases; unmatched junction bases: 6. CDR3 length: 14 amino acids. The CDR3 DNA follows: TGTGCCAGCAGTTCACGGACAGGGAACTACGAGCAGTACTTC. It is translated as CASSSRTGNYEQYF.

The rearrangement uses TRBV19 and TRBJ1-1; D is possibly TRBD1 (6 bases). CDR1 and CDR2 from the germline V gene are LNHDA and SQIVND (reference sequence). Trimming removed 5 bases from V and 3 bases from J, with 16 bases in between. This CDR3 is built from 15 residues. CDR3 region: CASSERYREDTEAFF. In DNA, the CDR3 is TGTGCCAGTAGTGAACGGTACAGGGAGGACACTGAAGCTTTCTTT.

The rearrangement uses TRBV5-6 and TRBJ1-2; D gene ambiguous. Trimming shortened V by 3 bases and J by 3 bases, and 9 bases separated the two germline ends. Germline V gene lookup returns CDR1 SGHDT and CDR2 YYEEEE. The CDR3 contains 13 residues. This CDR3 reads CASSSLRDYGYTF. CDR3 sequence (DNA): TGTGCCAGCAGCTCTCTACGGGACTATGGCTACACCTTC. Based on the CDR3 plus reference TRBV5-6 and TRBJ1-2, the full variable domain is DAGVTQSPTHLIKTRGQQVTLRCSPKSGHDTVSWYQQALGQGPQFIFQYYEEEERQRGNFPDRFSGHQFPNYSSELNVNALLLGDSALYLCASSSLRDYGYTFGSGTRLTVV.

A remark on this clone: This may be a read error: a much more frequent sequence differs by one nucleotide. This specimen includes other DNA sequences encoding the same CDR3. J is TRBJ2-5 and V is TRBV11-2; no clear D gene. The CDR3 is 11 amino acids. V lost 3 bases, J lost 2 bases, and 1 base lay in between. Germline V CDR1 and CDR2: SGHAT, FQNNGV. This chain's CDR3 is CASSFQETQYF. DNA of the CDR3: TGTGCCAGCAGCTTTCAAGAGACCCAGTACTTC.

CDR3 sequence reads: CATSRVSTVDEQFF. CDR3 in DNA: TGTGCCACCAGCAGAGTGAGTACCGTGGATGAGCAGTTCTTC. The V and J genes are TRBV15 and TRBJ2-1; D uncertain. V lost 1 base and J 8 bases, leaving 12 bases between the germline ends. CDR1 is LNHNV, CDR2 YYDKDF, per germline (reference sequence). CDR3 size: 14 residues.

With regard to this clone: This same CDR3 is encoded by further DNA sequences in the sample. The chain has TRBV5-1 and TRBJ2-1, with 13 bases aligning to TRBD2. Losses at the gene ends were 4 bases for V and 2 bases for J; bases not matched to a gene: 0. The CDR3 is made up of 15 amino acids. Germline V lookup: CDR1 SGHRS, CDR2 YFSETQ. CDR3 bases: TGCGCCAGCAGCGGGACTAGCGGGGCCTACAATGAGCAGTTCTTC. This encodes CASSGTSGAYNEQFF.

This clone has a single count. The CDR3 protein is CASSRVVGGNQPQHF. The CDR3 nucleotides read TGCGCCAGCAGCCGAGTCGTTGGGGGGAATCAGCCCCAGCATTTT. This chain uses TRBV4-1 with TRBJ1-5; the D gene is possibly TRBD1 (5 bases). CDR1 MGHRA and CDR2 YSYEKL come from the germline V gene. This CDR3 spans 15 amino acids. Trimming removed 4 bases at V and 4 bases at J, with 14 bases between.

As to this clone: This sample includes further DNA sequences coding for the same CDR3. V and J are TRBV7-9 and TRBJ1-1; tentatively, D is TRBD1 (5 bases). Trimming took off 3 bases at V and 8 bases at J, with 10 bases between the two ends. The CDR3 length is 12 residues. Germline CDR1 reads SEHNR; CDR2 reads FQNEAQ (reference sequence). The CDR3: CASSFGGAEAFF. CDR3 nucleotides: TGTGCCAGCAGCTTCGGCGGGGCCGAAGCTTTCTTT.